These 3 T cell receptor beta chains came from one sample sequenced in a study of OX40 agonist ivuxolimab in advanced cancers. Profiling relied on immunoSEQ multiplex PCR, and the TCRdb table lists in-frame clones only, not all of them. The sample holds tens of thousands of clones, roughly 84% seen once. This material consisted of CD4+ or CD8+ T cells sorted from blood, taken in a trial of the OX40 agonist ivuxolimab. The receptors were gathered from an adult with an advanced solid tumor such as melanoma, head and neck, liver or kidney cancer.

The chain uses TRBV7-2 and TRBJ2-5, with D tentatively TRBD2 (6 bases). The CDR3 loop spans 13 amino acids. Germline-derived CDR1 and CDR2 are SGHTA and FQGNSA. The V end lost 5 bases, the J end lost 4 bases, and 11 bases lay between the germline ends. The CDR3 DNA follows: TGTGCCAGCAGCCGACTAGAAGGAGAGACCCAGTACTTC. It translates to CASSRLEGETQYF. Based on the CDR3 plus reference TRBV7-2 and TRBJ2-5, the full variable domain is GAGVSQSPSNKVTEKGKDVELRCDPISGHTALYWYRQSLGQGLEFLIYFQGNSAPDKSGLPSDRFSAERTGGSVSTLTIQRTQQEDSAVYLCASSRLEGETQYFGPGTRLLVL.

The V gene is TRBV7-2, the J gene TRBJ1-2; D ambiguous. Deletions cut 5 bases from V and 4 bases from J, with 11 bases between. Germline values: CDR1 SGHTA, CDR2 FQGNSA. The CDR3 is 13 amino acids. This CDR3 reads CASSDRIFYGYTF. The CDR3 bases are TGTGCCAGCAGCGATAGGATTTTCTATGGCTACACCTTC.

This chain uses TRBV12-5 with TRBJ1-5; D is undetermined. Germline V gene sequence: CDR1 LGHNT, CDR2 FRNRAP. V lost 0 bases, J lost 3 bases, and 12 bases lay in between. CDR3 length: 16 amino acids. CDR3 bases: TGTGCTAGTGGTTTGGTAGTGGGCAGCCTCAATCAGCCCCAGCATTTT. Translated: CASGLVVGSLNQPQHF.